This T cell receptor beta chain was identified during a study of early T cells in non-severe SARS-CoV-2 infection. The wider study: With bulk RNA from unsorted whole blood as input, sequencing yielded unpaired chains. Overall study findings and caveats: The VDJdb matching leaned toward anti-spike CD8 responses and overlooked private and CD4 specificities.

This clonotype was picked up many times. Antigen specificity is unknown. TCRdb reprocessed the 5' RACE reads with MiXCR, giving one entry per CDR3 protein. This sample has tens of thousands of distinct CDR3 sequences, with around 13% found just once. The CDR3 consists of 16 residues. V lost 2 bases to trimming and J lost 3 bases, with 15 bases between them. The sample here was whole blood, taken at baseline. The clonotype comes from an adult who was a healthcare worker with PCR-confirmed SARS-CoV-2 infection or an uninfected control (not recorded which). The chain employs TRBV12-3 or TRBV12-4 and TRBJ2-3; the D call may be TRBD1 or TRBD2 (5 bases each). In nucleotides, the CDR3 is TGTGCCAGCAGTTTAATCTTTCTAGAGGGGACAGATACGCAGTATTTT. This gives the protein CASSLIFLEGTDTQYF.